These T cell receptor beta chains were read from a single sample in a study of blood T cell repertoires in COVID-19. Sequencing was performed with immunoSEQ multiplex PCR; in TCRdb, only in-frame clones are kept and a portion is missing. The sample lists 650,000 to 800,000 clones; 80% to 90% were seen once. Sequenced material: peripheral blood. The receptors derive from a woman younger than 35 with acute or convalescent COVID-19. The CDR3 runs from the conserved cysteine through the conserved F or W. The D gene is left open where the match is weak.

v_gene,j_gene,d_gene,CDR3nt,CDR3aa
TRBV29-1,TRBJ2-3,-,TGCAGCGTTGAAGGCTCCCGACACGGTCCTGAGCAGTATTTT,CSVEGSRHGPEQYF
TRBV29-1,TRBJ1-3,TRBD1,TGCAGCGTTGAAGAATGGACAGGGAGTGGAAACACCATATATTTT,CSVEEWTGSGNTIYF
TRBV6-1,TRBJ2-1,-,TGTGCCAGCAGTGATACGGCGGCGGGGAACCACAATGAGCAGTTCTTC,CASSDTAAGNHNEQFF
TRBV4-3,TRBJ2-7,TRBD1,TGCGCCAGCAGCCAAGGTACAGGGGGCGGCGAGCAGTACTTC,CASSQGTGGGEQYF
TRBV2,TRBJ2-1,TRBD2,TGTGCCAGCAGGAGCGGGGGGCTCTATGAGCAGTTCTTC,CASRSGGLYEQFF
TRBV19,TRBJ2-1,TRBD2,TGTGCCAGTAGTCTGTCTAGCGGGGGCCCGGTGGAGTTCTTC,CASSLSSGGPVEFF
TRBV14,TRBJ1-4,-,TGTGCCAGCAGCCAACCGGGAGGCCTCTGGGAAAAACTGTTTTTT,CASSQPGGLWEKLFF
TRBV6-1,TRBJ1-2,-,TGTGCCAGCAGTGAAGGCAGGGGTGGATTTAGCTACACCTTC,CASSEGRGGFSYTF
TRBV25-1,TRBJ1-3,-,TGTGCCAGTAGCGGGTGGGGAAACACCATATATTTT,CASSGWGNTIYF
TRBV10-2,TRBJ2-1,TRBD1,TGCGCCAGCCGGGACAGGGTTTGCAATGAGCAGTTCTTC,CASRDRVCNEQFF
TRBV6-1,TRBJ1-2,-,TGTGCCAGCAGTGAAGAGGCAGGCAAATTATTTCGCTATGGCTACACCTTC,CASSEEAGKLFRYGYTF
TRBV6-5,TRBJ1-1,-,TGTGCCAGCAGGGCCAGCGGGTATACTGAAGCTTTCTTT,CASRASGYTEAFF
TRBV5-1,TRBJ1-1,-,TGCGCCAGCAGCCGGACGGGGGAAAATGAAGCTTTCTTT,CASSRTGENEAFF
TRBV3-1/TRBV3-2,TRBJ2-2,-,TGTGCCAGCAGCCGCCGGGGCACCGGGGAGCTGTTTTTT,CASSRRGTGELFF
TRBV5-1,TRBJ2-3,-,TGCGCCAGCAGCTTGGGGGGGCAGGGCACAGATACGCAGTATTTT,CASSLGGQGTDTQYF